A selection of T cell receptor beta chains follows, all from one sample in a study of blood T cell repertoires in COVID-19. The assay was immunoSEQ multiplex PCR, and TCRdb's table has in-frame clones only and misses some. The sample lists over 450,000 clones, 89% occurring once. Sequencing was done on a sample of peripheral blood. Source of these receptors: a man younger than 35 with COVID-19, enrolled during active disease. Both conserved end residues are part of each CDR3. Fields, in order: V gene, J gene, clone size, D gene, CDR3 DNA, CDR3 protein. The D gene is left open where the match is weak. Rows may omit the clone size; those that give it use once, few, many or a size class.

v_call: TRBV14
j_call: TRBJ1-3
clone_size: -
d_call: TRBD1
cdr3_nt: TGTGCCAGCAGCCCGCGGACAGGCTGGGCGAACACCATATATTTT
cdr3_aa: CASSPRTGWANTIYF

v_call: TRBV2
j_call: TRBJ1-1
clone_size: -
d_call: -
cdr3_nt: TGTGCCAGCAGTGAAAGGGGAGGCACTGAAGCTTTCTTT
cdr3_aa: CASSERGGTEAFF

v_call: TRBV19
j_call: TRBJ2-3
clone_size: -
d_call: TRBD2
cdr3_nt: TGTGCCAGTAGTATAGTACTAGCGGGTTATACTAGCACAGATACGCAGTATTTT
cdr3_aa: CASSIVLAGYTSTDTQYF

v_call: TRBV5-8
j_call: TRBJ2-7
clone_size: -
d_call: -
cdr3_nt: TGTGCCAGCAGCTCACGGGTCGCCTACGAGCAGTACTTC
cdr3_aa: CASSSRVAYEQYF

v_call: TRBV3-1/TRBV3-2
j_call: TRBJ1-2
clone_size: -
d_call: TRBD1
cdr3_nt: TGTGCCAGCAGCCAAGATTTGGCGGGACAGGGGGACTATGGCTACACCTTC
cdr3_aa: CASSQDLAGQGDYGYTF

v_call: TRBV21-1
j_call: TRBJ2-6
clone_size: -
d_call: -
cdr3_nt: TGTGCCAGCAGCAATTCAGGACAGGGGAACTCTGGGGCCAACGTCCTGACTTTC
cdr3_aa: CASSNSGQGNSGANVLTF

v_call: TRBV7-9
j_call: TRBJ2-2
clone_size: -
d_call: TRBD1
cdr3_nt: TGTGCCAGCAGCCTGGGACAGGGGGCCGCCGGGGAGCTGTTTTTT
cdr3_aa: CASSLGQGAAGELFF

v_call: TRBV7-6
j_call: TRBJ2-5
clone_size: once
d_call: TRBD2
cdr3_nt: TGTGCCAGCAGCTTAGGACCTAGCGGGAGGTCAGAGACCCAGTACTTC
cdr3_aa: CASSLGPSGRSETQYF

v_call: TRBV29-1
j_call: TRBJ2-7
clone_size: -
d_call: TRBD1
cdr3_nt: TGCAGCGTTGAAGTCTCCGGGACAGGGGATAGCGAGCAGTACTTC
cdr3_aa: CSVEVSGTGDSEQYF

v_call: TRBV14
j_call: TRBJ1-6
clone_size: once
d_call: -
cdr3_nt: TGTGCCAGCAGCCAAGTGTCAGGGGTCGCTTCACCCCTCCACTTT
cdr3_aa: CASSQVSGVASPLHF

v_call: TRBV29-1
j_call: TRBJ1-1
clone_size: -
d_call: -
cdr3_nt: TGCAGCGCCGGAGGACGGTTCACTGAAGCTTTCTTT
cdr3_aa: CSAGGRFTEAFF

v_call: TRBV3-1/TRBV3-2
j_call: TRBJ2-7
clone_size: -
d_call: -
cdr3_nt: TGTGCCAGCAGCCAAGATCAACGGAGCCCGTACTTC
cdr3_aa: CASSQDQRSPYF

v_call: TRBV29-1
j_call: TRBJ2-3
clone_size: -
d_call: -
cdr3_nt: TGCAGCGTCGAGGGTGGTGGTTCAGATACGCAGTATTTT
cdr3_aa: CSVEGGGSDTQYF

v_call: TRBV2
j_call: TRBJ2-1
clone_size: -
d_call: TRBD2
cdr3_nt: TGTGCCAGCAGGGAAATAGCGGGGGGGTACAATGAGCAGTTCTTC
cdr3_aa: CASREIAGGYNEQFF

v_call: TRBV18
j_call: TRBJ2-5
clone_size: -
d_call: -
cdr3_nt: TGTGCCAGCTCACCAAGAACAGGACAAGAGACCCAGTACTTC
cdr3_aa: CASSPRTGQETQYF

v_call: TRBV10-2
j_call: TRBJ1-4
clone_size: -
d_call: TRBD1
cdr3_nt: TGCGCCAGCAGCGGGACAGGGAGGGGAACTAATGAAAAACTGTTTTTT
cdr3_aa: CASSGTGRGTNEKLFF

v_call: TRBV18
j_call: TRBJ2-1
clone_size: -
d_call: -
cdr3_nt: TGTGCCAGCTCACCACCCGGCTCGGGGGGCGTGCAGTTCTTC
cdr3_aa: CASSPPGSGGVQFF

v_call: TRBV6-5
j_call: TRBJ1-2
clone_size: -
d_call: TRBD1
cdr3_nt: TGTGCCAGCAGTCCCGGGACAGGGTTTAACTATGGCTACACCTTC
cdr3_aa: CASSPGTGFNYGYTF

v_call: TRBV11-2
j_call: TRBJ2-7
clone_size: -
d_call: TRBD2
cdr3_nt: TGTGCCAGCAGACTAACAGCGGGAGAGTCTTCCGAGCAGTACTTC
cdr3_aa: CASRLTAGESSEQYF

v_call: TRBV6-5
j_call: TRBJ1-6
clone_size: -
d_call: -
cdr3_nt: TGTGCCAGCAGTTACGGCGTCCAGGGTAATTCACCCCTCCACTTT
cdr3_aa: CASSYGVQGNSPLHF

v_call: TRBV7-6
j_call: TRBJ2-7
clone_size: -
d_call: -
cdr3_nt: TGTGCCAGCAGCTTAGTTACCCGGGACTCCGAGCAGTACTTC
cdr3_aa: CASSLVTRDSEQYF

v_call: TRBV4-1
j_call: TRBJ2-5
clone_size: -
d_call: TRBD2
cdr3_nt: TGCGCCAGCAGCCAAGCCGGGGGGGCATCAGAGACCCAGTACTTC
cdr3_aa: CASSQAGGASETQYF

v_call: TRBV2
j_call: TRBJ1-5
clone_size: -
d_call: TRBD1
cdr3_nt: TGTGCCAGCAGCGGACAGGGGATAGGTGGCAATCAGCCCCAGCATTTT
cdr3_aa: CASSGQGIGGNQPQHF

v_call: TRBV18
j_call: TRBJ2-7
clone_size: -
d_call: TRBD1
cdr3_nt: TGTGCCAGCTCACCCGGGACAGGGGTTGTAGGAGAGCAGTACTTC
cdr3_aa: CASSPGTGVVGEQYF

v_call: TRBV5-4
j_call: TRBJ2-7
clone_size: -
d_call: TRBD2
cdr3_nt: TGTGCCAGCAGCTCCGATGGGCTAGCGGGGAACTACGAGCAGTACTTC
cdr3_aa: CASSSDGLAGNYEQYF

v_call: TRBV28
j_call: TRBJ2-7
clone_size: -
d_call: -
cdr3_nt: TGTGCCAGCAGTCCCCGAGGAGGGGCGAGGGACGAGCAGTACTTC
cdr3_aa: CASSPRGGARDEQYF

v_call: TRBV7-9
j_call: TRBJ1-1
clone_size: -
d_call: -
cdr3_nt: TGTGCCAGCAGCCTACAGGCAGCCATGGGGGGCACTGAAGCTTTCTTT
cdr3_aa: CASSLQAAMGGTEAFF

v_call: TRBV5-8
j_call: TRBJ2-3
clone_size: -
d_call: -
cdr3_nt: TGTGCCAGCAGCTTGTCCCCTAGCAGTGATACGCAGTATTTT
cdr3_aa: CASSLSPSSDTQYF

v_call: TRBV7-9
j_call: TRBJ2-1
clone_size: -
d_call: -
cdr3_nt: TGTGCCAGCAGCTTTAATGGAGCCCCAGGGGGGGAGCAGTTCTTC
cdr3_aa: CASSFNGAPGGEQFF

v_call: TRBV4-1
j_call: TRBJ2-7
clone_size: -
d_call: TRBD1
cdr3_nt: TGCGCCAGCAGGGGACAGGGTTCCGAGCAGTACTTC
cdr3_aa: CASRGQGSEQYF

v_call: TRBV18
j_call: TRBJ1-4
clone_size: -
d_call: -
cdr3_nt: TGTGCCAGCTCACCCTCTCTCGCGGGACTTTCAACTAATGAAAAACTGTTTTTT
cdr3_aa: CASSPSLAGLSTNEKLFF

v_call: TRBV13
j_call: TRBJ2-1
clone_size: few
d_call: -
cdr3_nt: TGTGCCAGCAGCCCCTGGTCGGGCGGGGACCGGAATGAGCAGTTCTTC
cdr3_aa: CASSPWSGGDRNEQFF

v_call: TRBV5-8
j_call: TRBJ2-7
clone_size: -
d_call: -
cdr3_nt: TGTGCCAGCAGCTTGGACGGTAAGAGGCCCTACGAGCAGTACTTC
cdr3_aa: CASSLDGKRPYEQYF

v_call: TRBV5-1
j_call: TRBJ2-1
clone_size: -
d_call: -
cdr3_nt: TGCGCCAGCAGCTTTTCCAGGGGCGCCTACAATGAGCAGTTCTTC
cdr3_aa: CASSFSRGAYNEQFF

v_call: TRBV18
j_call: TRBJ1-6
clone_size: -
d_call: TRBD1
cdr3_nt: TGTGCCAGCTCCCTGAGGGGGACAGCTAATTCACCCCTCCACTTT
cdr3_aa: CASSLRGTANSPLHF

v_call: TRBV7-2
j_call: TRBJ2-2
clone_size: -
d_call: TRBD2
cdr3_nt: TGTGCCAGCAGCCGGGACTACACTGCGCCCGGGGAGCTGTTTTTT
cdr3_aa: CASSRDYTAPGELFF

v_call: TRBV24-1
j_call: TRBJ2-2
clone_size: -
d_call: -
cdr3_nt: TGTGCCACCAGTGATTCCCCCAGGGTGACCGGGGAGCTGTTTTTT
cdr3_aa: CATSDSPRVTGELFF

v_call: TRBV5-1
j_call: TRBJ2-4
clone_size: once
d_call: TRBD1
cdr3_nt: TGCGCCAGCAGCTTCGGGGACAGCACTGATTTAGCCAAAAACATTCAGTACTTC
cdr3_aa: CASSFGDSTDLAKNIQYF

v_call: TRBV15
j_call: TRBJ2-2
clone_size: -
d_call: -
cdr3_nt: TGTGCCACCAGCAGTATGAGCCACACCGGGGAGCTGTTTTTT
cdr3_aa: CATSSMSHTGELFF

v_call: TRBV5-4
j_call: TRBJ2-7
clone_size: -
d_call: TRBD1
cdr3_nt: TGTGCCAGCAGCTTTTTTGGGACAGGGGCTTACGAGCAGTACTTC
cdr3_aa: CASSFFGTGAYEQYF

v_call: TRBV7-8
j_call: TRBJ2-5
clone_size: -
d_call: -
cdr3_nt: TGTGCCAGCAGCAAAAGGGCGGGACAAGAGACCCAGTACTTC
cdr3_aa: CASSKRAGQETQYF

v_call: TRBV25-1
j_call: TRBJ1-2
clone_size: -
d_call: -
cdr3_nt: TGTGCCAGCTCTCCCGCCGGGACTTTAGCTAACTATGGCTACACCTTC
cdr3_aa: CASSPAGTLANYGYTF

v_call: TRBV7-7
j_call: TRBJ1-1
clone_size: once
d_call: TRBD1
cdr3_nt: TGTGCCAGCAGCCCCGGACAGCCCACAGGGGACACTGAAGCTTTCTTT
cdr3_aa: CASSPGQPTGDTEAFF

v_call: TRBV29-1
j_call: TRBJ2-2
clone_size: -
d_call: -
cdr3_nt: TGCAGCGTTGAAGGAGAGCGGCGGGGACCCGGGGAGCTGTTTTTT
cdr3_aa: CSVEGERRGPGELFF

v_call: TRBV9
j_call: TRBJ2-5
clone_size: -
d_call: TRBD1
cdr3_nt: TGTGCCAGCAGCCCAACCTCGGACAGGGTCCTTTTGGGGACCCAGTACTTC
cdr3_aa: CASSPTSDRVLLGTQYF

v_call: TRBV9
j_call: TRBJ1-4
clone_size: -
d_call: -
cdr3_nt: TGTGCCAGCAGCCCGGGGGAAAAACTGTTTTTT
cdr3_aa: CASSPGEKLFF

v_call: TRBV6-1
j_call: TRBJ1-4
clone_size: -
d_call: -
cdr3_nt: TGTGCCAGCAGTGAATGGCCAGCGACGAGGGAAAAACTGTTTTTT
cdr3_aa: CASSEWPATREKLFF

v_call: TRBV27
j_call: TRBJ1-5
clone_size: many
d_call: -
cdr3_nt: TGTGCCAGCAGTTTATCCCTGAATCAGCCCCAGCATTTT
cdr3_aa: CASSLSLNQPQHF

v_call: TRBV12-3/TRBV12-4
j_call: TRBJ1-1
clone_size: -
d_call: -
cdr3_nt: TGTGCCAGCAGTTTAGCAGGGGGCACTGAAGCTTTCTTT
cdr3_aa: CASSLAGGTEAFF

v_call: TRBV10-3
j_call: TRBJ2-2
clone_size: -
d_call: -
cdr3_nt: TGTGCCATCAGTGAAACAGACACCGGGGAGCTGTTTTTT
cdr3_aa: CAISETDTGELFF

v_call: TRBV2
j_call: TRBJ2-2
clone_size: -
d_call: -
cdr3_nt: TGTGCCAGTACGGGACAACCAAGAAACACCGGGGAGCTGTTTTTT
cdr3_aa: CASTGQPRNTGELFF

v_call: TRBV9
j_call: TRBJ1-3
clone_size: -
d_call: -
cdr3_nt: TGTGCCAGCAGCGCGATGGGGGGGACTGGAAACACCATATATTTT
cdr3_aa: CASSAMGGTGNTIYF

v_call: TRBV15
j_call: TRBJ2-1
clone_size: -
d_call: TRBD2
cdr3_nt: TGTGCCACCAGCAGAGGAGCGGGATCCTACAATGAGCAGTTCTTC
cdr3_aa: CATSRGAGSYNEQFF

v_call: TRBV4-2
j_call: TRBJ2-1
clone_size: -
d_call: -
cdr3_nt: TGTGCCAGCAGCCGAGGGAGCTCCTACAATGAGCAGTTCTTC
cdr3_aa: CASSRGSSYNEQFF